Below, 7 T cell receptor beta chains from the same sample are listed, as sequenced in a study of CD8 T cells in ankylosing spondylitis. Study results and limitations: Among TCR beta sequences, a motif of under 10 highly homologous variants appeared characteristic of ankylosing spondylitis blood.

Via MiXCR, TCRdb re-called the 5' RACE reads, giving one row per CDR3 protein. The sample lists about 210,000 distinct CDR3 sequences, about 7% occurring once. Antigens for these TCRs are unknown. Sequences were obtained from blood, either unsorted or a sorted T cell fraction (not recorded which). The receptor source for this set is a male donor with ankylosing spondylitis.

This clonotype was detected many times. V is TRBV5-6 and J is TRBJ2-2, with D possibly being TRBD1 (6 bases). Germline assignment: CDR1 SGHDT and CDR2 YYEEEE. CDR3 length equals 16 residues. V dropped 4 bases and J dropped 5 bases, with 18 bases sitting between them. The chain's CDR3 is CASSVNRALRTGELFF. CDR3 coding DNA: TGTGCCAGCAGCGTAAACAGGGCCCTTCGGACCGGGGAGCTGTTTTTT.

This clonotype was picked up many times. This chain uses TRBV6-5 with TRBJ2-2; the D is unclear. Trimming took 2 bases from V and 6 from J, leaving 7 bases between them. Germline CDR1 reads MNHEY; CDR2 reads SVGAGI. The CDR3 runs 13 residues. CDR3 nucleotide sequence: TGTGCCAGCAGTTACGTTCGGCCCGGGGAGCTGTTTTTT. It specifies CASSYVRPGELFF.

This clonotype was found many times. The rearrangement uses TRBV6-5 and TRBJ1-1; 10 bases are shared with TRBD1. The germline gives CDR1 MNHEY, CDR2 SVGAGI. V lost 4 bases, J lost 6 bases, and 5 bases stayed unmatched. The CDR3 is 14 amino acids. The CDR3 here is CASSLDRGDSEAFF. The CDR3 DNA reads TGTGCCAGCAGTTTGGACAGGGGGGACTCTGAAGCTTTCTTT.

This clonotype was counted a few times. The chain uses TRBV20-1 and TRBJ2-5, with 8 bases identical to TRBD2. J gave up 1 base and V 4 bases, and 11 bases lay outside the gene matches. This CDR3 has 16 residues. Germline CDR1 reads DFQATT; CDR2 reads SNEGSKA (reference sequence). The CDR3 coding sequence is TGCAGTGCTAAGGCTTGGGCGGGAGGATTCCAAGAGACCCAGTACTTC. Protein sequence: CSAKAWAGGFQETQYF.

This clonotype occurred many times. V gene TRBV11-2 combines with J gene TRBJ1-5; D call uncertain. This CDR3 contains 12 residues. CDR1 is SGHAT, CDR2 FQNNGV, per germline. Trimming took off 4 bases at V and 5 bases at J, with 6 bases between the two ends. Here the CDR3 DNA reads TGTGCCAGCAGCTACACAGATCAGCCCCAGCATTTT. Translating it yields CASSYTDQPQHF.

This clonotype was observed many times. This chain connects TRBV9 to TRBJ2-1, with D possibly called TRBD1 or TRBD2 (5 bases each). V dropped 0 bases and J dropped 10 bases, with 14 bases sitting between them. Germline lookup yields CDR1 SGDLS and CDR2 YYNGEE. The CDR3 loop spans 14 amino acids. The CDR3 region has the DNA TGTGCCAGCAGCGTAGCTACCGGGACCCACGAGCAGTTCTTC. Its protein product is CASSVATGTHEQFF.

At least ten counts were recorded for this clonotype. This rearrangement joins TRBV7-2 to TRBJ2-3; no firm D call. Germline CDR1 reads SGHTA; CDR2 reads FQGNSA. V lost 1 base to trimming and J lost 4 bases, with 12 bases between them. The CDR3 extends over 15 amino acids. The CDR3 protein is CASSLGDASADTQYF. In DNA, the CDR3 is TGTGCCAGCAGCTTAGGAGACGCCTCCGCAGATACGCAGTATTTT.